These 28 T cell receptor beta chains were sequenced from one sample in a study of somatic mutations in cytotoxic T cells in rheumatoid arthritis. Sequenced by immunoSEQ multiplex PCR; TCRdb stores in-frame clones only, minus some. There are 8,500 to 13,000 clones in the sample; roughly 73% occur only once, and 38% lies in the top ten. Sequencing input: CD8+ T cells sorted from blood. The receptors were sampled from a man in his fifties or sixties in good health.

CDR3 nucleotide sequence: TGTGCCAGCAAAATATCCGGGACAGGGCTATACGAGCAGTACTTC. Translated: CASKISGTGLYEQYF. The chain uses TRBV7-2 and TRBJ2-7, with 9 bases identical to TRBD1. V lost 7 bases to trimming and J lost 4 bases; unmatched junction nucleotides: 11. CDR3 length: 15 amino acids. Looked up from germline, CDR1 is SGHTA and CDR2 is FQGNSA.

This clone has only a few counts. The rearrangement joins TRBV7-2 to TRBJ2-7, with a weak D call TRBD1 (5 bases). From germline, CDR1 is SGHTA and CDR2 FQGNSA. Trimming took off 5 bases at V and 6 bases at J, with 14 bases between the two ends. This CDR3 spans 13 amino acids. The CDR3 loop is CASSTSQGGEQYF. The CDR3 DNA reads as TGTGCCAGCAGCACAAGCCAGGGTGGCGAGCAGTACTTC.

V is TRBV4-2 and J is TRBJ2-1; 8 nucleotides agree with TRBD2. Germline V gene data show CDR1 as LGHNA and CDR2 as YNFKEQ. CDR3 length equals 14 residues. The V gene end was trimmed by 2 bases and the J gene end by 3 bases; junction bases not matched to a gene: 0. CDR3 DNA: TGTGCCAGCAGCCAACTAGCGGGCTACAATGAGCAGTTCTTC. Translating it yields CASSQLAGYNEQFF.

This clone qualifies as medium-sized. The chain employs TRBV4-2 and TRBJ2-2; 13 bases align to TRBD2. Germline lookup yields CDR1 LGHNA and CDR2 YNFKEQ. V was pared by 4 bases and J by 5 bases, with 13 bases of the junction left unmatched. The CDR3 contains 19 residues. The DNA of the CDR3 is TGTGCCAGCAGCCCCAAGACCGGGACTAGCGGGACTAGGACCGGGGAGCTGTTTTTT. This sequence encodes CASSPKTGTSGTRTGELFF.

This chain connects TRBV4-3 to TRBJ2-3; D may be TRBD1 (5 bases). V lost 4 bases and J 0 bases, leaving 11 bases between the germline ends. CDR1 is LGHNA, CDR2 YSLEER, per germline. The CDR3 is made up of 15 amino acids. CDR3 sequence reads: CASSRRTQSTDTQYF. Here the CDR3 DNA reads TGCGCCAGCAGCCGAAGGACACAAAGCACAGATACGCAGTATTTT.

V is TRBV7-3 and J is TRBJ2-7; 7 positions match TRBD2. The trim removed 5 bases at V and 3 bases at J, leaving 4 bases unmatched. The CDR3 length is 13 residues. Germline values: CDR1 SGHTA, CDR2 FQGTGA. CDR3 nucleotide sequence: TGTGCCAGCAGCCTAGCGGCGGACTACGAGCAGTACTTC. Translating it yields CASSLAADYEQYF.

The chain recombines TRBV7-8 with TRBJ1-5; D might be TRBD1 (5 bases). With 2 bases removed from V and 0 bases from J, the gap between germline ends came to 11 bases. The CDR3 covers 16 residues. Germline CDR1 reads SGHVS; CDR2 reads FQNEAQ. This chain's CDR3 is CASSLSTGYSNQPQHF. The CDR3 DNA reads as TGTGCCAGCAGCTTATCAACAGGATATAGCAATCAGCCCCAGCATTTT.

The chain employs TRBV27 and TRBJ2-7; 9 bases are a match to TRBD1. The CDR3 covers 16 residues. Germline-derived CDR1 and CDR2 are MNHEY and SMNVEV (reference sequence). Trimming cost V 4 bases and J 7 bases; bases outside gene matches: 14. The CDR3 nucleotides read TGTGCCAGCAGTTGGTGGACAGGGGAAGGGATTGGGGAGCAGTACTTC. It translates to CASSWWTGEGIGEQYF.

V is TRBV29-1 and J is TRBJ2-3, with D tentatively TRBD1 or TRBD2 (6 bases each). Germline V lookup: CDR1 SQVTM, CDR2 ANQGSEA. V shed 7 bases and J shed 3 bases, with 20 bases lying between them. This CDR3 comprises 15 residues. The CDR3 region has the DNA TGCAGCGGCCGGGGATGGGGGGCGCAAACAGATACGCAGTATTTT. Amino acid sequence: CSGRGWGAQTDTQYF.

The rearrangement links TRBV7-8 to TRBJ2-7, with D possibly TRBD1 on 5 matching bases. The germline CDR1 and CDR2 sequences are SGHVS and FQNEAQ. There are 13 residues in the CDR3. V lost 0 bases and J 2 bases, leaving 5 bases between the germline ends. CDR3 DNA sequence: TGTGCCAGCAGCTTAGCAGGGGCCTACGAGCAGTACTTC. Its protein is CASSLAGAYEQYF. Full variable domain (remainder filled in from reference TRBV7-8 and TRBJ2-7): GAGVSQSPRYKVAKRGQDVALRCDPISGHVSLFWYQQALGQGPEFLTYFQNEAQLDKSGLPSDRFFAERPEGSVSTLKIQRTQQEDSAVYLCASSLAGAYEQYFGPGTRLTVT.

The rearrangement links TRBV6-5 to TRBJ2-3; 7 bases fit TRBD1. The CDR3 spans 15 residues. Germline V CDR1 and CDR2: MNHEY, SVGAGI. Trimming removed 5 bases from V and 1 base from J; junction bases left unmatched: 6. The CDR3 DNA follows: TGTGCCAGCAGTCCATCCGGGACAGGCACAGATACGCAGTATTTT. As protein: CASSPSGTGTDTQYF.

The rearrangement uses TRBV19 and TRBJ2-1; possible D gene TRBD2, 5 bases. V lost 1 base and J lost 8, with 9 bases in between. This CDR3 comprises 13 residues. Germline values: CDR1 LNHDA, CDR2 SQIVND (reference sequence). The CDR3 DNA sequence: TGTGCCAGTAGTATAGTAGGGAGCGATGAGCAGTTCTTC. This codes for CASSIVGSDEQFF. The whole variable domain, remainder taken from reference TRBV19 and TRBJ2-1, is DGGITQSPKYLFRKEGQNVTLSCEQNLNHDAMYWYRQDPGQGLRLIYYSQIVNDFQKGDIAEGYSVSREKKESFPLTVTSAQKNPTAFYLCASSIVGSDEQFFGPGTRLTVL.

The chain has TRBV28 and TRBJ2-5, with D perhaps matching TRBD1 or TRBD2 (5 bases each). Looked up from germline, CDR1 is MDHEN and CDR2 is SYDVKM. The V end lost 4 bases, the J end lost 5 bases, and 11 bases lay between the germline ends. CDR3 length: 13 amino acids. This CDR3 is CASSSLWGETQYF. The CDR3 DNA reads TGTGCCAGCAGTTCCCTATGGGGGGAGACCCAGTACTTC.

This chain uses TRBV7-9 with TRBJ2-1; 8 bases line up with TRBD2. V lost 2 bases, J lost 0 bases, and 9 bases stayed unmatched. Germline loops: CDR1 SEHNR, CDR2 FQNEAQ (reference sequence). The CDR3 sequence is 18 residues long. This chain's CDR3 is CASSLLQREWYSYNEQFF. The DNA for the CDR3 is TGTGCCAGCAGCTTACTCCAGCGGGAGTGGTACTCCTACAATGAGCAGTTCTTC.

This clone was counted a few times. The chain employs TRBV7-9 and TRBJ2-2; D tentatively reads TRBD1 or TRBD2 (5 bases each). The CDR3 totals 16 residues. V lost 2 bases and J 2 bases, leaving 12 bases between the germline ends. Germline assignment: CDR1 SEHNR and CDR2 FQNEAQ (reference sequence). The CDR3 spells CASSLFAGRNTGELFF. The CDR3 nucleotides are TGTGCCAGCAGCTTATTTGCAGGGAGAAACACCGGGGAGCTGTTTTTT.

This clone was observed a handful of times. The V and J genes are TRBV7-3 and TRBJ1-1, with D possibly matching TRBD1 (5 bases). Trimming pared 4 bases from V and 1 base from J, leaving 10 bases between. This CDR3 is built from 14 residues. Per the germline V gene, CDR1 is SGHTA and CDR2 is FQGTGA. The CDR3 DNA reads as TGTGCCAGCAGCTCCGGGACGGGGAACACTGAAGCTTTCTTT. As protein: CASSSGTGNTEAFF.

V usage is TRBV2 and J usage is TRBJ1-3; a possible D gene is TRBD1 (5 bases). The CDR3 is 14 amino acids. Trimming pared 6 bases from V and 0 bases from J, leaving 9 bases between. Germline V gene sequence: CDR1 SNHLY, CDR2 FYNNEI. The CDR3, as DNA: TGTGCCAGCAGGGACACATACTCTGGAAACACCATATATTTT. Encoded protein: CASRDTYSGNTIYF.

The CDR3 loop reads CAWSVRDNEQFF. Written as DNA, the CDR3 is TGTGCCTGGAGTGTACGAGACAATGAGCAGTTCTTC. The V call is TRBV30, the J call TRBJ2-1; D gene uncertain. The CDR3 has 12 amino acids. Germline V gives CDR1 GTSNPN, CDR2 SVGIG (reference sequence). The ends were cut back, 0 bases at V and 5 bases at J, with 5 bases in the middle.

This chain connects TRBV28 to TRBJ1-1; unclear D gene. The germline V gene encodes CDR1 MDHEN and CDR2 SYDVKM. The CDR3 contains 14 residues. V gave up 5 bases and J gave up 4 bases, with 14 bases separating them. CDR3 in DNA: TGTGCCAGCAGTCCCGAGTTGAGGATCACTGAAGCTTTCTTT. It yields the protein CASSPELRITEAFF.

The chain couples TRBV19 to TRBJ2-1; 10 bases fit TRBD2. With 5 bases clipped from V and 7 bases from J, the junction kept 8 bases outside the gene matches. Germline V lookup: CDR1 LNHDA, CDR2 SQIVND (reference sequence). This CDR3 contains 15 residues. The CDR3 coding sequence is TGTGCCAGTAGTCATTCTAGCGGGGGCTCTAATGAGCAGTTCTTC. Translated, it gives CASSHSSGGSNEQFF.

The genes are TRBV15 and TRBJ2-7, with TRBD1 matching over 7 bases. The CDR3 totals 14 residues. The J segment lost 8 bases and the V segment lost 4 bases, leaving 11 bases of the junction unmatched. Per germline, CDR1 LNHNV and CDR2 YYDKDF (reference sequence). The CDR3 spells CATSTGAGGLKQYF. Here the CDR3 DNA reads TGTGCCACCAGCACCGGTGCAGGGGGATTGAAGCAGTACTTC.

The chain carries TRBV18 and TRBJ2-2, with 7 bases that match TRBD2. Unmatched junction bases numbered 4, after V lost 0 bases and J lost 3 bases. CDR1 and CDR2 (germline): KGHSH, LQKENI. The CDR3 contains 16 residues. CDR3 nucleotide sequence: TGTGCCAGCTCACCACCGGGAGGGATCGACACCGGGGAGCTGTTTTTT. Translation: CASSPPGGIDTGELFF.

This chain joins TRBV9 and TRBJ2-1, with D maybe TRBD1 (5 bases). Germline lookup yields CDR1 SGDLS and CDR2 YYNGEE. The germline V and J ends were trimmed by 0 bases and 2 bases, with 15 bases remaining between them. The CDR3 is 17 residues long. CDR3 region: CASSVVTGPLPYNEQFF. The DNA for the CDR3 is TGTGCCAGCAGCGTAGTAACAGGCCCCCTCCCCTACAATGAGCAGTTCTTC. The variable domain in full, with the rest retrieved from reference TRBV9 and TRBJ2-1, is DSGVTQTPKHLITATGQRVTLRCSPRSGDLSVYWYQQSLDQGLQFLIQYYNGEERAKGNILERFSAQQFPDLHSELNLSSLELGDSALYFCASSVVTGPLPYNEQFFGPGTRLTVL.

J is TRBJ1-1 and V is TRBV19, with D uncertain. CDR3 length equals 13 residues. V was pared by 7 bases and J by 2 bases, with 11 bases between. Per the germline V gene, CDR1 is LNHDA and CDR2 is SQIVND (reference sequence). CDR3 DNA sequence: TGTGCCAGTACCGATTGGGTAAACACTGAAGCTTTCTTT. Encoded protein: CASTDWVNTEAFF.

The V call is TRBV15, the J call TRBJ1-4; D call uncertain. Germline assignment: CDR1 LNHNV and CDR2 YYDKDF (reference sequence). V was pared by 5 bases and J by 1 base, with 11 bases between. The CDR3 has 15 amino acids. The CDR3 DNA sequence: TGTGCCACCAGCCGAGGCAGCGGAACTAATGAAAAACTGTTTTTT. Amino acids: CATSRGSGTNEKLFF.

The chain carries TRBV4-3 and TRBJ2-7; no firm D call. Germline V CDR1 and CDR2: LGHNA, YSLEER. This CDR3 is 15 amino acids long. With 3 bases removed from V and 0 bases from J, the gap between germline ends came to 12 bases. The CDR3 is CASSQKHGPSYEQYF. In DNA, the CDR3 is TGCGCCAGCAGCCAGAAACACGGACCCTCCTACGAGCAGTACTTC.

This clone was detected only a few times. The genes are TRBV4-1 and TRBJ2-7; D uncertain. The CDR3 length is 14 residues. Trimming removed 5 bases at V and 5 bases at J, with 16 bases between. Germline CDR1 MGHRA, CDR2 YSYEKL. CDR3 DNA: TGCGCCAGCAGCTACTCCCATGAGGCGGACGAGCAGTACTTC. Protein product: CASSYSHEADEQYF.

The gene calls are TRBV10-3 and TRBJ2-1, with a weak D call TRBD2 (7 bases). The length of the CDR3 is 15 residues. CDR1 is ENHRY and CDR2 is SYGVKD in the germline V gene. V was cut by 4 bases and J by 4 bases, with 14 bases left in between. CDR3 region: CAISVSGGDYNEQFF. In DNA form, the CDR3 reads TGTGCCATCAGTGTTTCGGGGGGCGATTACAATGAGCAGTTCTTC.